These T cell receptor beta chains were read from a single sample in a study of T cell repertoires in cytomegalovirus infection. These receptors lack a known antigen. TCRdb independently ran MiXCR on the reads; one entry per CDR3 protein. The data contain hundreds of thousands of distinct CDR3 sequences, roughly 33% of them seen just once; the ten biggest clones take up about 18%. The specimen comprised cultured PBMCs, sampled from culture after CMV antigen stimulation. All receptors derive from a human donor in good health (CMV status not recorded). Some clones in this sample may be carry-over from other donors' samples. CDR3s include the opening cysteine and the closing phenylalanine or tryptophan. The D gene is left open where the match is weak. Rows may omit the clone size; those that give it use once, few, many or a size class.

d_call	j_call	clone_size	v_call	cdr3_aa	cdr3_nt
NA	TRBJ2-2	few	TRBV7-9	CASTGAGQTTGELFF	TGTGCCAGCACCGGCGCTGGACAGACCACCGGGGAGCTGTTTTTT
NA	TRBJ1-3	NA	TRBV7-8	CASSRPGEAGNTIYF	TGTGCCAGCAGCCGCCCAGGGGAAGCGGGAAACACCATATATTTT
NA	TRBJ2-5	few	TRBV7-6	CASSFSGMETQYF	TGTGCCAGCAGCTTTTCCGGGATGGAGACCCAGTACTTC
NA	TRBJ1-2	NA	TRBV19	CASKGRTGGYTF	TGTGCCAGTAAGGGCCGTACGGGCGGCTACACCTTC
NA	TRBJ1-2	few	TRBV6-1	CASSYRGGELGYTF	TGTGCCAGCAGCTATCGCGGGGGCGAACTAGGCTACACCTTC
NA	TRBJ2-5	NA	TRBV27	CASGPRDRRSQYF	TGTGCCAGCGGCCCTCGGGACCGCCGGTCTCAGTACTTC
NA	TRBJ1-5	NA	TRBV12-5	CASGLSQGPQHF	TGTGCTAGTGGTTTGTCCCAGGGGCCCCAGCATTTT
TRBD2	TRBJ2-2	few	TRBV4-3	CASSQLAGAPGELFF	TGCGCCAGCAGCCAACTAGCGGGAGCGCCCGGGGAGCTGTTTTTT
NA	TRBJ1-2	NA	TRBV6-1	CASSEAGGGDYGYTF	TGTGCCAGCAGTGAAGCCGGGGGGGGAGACTATGGCTACACCTTC
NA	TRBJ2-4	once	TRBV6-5	CASSSIDTEVIQYF	TGTGCCAGCAGTTCTATCGACACCGAGGTCATTCAGTACTTC
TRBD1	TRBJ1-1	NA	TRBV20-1	CSASNRNRGPNTEAFF	TGCAGTGCTAGTAATCGAAACAGGGGGCCGAACACTGAAGCTTTCTTT
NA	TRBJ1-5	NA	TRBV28	CASSLAGKQPQHF	TGTGCCAGCAGTTTAGCAGGGAAGCAGCCCCAGCATTTT
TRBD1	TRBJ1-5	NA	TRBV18	CASSQDRKGNQPQHF	TGTGCCAGCTCACAGGACAGGAAGGGCAATCAGCCCCAGCATTTT
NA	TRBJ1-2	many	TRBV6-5	CASSYLTTGSSYGYTF	TGTGCCAGCAGTTACTTGACGACAGGCTCGTCCTATGGCTACACCTTC
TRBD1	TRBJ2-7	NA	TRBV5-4	CASSFSPGTGVYEQYF	TGTGCCAGCAGCTTTTCCCCGGGGACAGGGGTCTACGAGCAGTACTTC
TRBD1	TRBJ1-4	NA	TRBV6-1	CASSVMGTGDEKLFF	TGTGCCAGCAGTGTCATGGGGACAGGGGATGAAAAACTGTTTTTT
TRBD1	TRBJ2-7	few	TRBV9	CASSRGQIYEQYF	TGTGCCAGCAGCAGGGGACAGATCTACGAGCAGTACTTC
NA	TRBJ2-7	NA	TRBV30	CAWSVDLWGYEQYF	TGTGCCTGGAGTGTTGACCTTTGGGGCTACGAGCAGTACTTC
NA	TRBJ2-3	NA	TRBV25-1	CASSGGVATDTQYF	TGTGCCAGCAGTGGCGGGGTCGCCACAGATACGCAGTATTTT
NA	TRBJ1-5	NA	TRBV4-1	CASSQWGGNQPQHF	TGCGCCAGCAGCCAATGGGGGGGAAATCAGCCCCAGCATTTT
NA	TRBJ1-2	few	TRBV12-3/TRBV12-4	CASSFSGFSDGYTF	TGTGCCAGCAGTTTTAGTGGATTCTCAGATGGCTACACCTTC
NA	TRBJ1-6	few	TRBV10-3	CATAGTNPHSPLHF	TGTGCCACCGCCGGGACAAACCCCCATTCACCCCTCCACTTT
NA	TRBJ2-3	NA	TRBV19	CASSSAGPGTSTDTQYF	TGTGCCAGTAGTTCGGCGGGGCCAGGCACTAGCACAGATACGCAGTATTTT
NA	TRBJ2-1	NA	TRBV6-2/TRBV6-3	CASSSLWDVRSYNEQFF	TGTGCCAGCAGTTCCCTCTGGGACGTCCGCTCCTACAATGAGCAGTTCTTC
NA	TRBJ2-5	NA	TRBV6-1	CASSENVSGRQETQYF	TGTGCCAGCAGTGAAAATGTTAGCGGCCGCCAAGAGACCCAGTACTTC
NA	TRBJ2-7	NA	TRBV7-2	CASSPQGEQYF	TGTGCCAGCAGCCCACAGGGCGAGCAGTACTTC
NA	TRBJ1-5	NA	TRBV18	CASSYWGGNQPQHF	TGTGCCAGCTCATATTGGGGAGGCAATCAGCCCCAGCATTTT
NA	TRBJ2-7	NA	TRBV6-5	CASSPHGVSSYEQYF	TGTGCCAGCAGTCCCCACGGGGTTAGCTCCTACGAGCAGTACTTC
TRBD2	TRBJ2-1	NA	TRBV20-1	CSPTRAGGTVQGQFF	TGCAGTCCGACGAGAGCGGGGGGGACGGTTCAGGGGCAGTTCTTC
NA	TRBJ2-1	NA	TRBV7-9	CASSFRGVVQFF	TGTGCCAGCAGCTTCAGGGGAGTGGTGCAGTTCTTC
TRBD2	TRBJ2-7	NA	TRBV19	CASSIELAGEPYEQYF	TGTGCCAGTAGTATCGAACTAGCGGGAGAACCCTACGAGCAGTACTTC
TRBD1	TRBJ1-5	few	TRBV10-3	CAISDRDRASQPQHF	TGTGCCATCAGCGACCGGGACAGGGCTAGTCAGCCCCAGCATTTT
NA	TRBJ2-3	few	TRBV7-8	CASSLGISGDTDTQYF	TGTGCCAGCAGCTTAGGCATATCGGGTGACACAGATACGCAGTATTTT